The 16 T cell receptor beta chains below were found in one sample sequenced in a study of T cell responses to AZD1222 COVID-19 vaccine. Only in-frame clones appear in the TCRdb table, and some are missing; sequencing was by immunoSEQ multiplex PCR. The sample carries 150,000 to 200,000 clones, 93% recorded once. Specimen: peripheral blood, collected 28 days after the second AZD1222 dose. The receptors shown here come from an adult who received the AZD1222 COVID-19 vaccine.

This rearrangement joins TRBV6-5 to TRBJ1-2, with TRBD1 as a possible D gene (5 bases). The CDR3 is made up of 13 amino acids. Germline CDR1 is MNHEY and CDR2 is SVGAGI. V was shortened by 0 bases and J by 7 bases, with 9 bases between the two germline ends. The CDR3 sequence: CASSYSGTSGYTF. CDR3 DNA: TGTGCCAGCAGTTACTCGGGGACCTCTGGCTACACCTTC.

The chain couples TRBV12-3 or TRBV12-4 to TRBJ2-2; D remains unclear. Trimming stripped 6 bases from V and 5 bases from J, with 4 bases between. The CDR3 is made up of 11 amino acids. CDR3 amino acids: CASRLTGELFF. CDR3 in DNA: TGTGCCAGCAGATTGACCGGGGAGCTGTTTTTT.

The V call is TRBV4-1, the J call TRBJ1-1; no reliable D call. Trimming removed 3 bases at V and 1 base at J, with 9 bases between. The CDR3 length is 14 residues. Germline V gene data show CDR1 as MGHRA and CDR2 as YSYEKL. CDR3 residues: CASSQSTANTEAFF. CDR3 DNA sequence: TGCGCCAGCAGCCAGTCGACCGCGAACACTGAAGCTTTCTTT.

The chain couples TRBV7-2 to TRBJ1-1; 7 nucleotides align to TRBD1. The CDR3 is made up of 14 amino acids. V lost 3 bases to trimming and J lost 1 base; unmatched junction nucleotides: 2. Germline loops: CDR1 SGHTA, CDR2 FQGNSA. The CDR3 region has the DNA TGTGCCAGCAGCTTGCAGGGGGGGAACACTGAAGCTTTCTTT. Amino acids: CASSLQGGNTEAFF.

The DNA for the CDR3 is TGTGCCAGCAGCATGGGTTTAGGGGTCGAGACCCAGTACTTC. Translating gives CASSMGLGVETQYF. This sequence joins TRBV7-9 and TRBJ2-5, with a tentative D call TRBD1 (5 bases). CDR1 and CDR2 from the germline V gene are SEHNR and FQNEAQ (reference sequence). The CDR3 has 14 residues. Trimming removed 5 bases at V and 5 bases at J, with 15 bases between.

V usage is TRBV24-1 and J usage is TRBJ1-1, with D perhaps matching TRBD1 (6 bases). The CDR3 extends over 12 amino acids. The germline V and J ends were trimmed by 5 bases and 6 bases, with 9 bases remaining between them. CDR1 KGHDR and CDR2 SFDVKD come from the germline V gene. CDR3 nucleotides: TGTGCCACCAGTGTGGACAGCCCTGAAGCTTTCTTT. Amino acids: CATSVDSPEAFF.

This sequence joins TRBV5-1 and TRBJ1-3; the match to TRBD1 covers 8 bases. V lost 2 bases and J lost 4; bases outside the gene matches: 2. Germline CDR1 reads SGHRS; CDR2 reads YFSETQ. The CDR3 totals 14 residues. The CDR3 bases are TGCGCCAGCAGCTTCGGGACAGGCGGAAACACCATATATTTT. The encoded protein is CASSFGTGGNTIYF.

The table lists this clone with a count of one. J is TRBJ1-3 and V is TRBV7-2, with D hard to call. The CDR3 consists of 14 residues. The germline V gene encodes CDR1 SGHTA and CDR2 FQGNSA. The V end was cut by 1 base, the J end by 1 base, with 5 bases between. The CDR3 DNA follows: TGTGCCAGCAGCTTAGGTACTTCTGGAAACACCATATATTTT. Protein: CASSLGTSGNTIYF.

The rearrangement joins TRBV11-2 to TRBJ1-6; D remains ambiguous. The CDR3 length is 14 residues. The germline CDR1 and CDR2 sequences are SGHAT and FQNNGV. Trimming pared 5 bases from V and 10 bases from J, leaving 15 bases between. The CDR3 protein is CASSPSRGGSPLHF. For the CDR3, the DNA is TGTGCCAGCAGCCCTAGTCGGGGAGGGTCACCCCTCCACTTT.

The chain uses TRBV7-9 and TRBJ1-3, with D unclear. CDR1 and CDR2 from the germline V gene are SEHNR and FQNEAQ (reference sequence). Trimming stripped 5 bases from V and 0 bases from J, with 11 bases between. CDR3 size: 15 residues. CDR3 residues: CASSPPGSSGNTIYF. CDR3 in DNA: TGTGCCAGCAGCCCGCCGGGATCCTCTGGAAACACCATATATTTT.

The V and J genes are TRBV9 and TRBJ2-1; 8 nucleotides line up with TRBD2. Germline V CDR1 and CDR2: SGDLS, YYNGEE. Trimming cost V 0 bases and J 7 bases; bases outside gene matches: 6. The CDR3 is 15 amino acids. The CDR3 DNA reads TGTGCCAGCAGCGTAGGCCAGCGGGGGTTTAATGAGCAGTTCTTC. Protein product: CASSVGQRGFNEQFF.

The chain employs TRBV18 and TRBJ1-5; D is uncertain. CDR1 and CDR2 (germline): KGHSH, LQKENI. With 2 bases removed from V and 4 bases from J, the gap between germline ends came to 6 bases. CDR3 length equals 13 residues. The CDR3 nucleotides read TGTGCCAGCTCACCAGGCACAAATCAGCCCCAGCATTTT. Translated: CASSPGTNQPQHF.

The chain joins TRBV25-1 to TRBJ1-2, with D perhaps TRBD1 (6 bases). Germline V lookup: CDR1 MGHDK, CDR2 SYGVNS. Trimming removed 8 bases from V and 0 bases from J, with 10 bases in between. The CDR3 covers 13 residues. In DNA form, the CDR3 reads TGTGCCAGCTATGGACAGCCTAACTATGGCTACACCTTC. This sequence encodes CASYGQPNYGYTF.

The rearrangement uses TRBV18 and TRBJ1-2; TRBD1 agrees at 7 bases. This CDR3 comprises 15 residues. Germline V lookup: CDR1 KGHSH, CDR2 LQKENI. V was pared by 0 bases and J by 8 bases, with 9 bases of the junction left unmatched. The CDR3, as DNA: TGTGCCAGCTCACCACCTACCACGGGACAGCTGGGCTACACCTTC. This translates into CASSPPTTGQLGYTF. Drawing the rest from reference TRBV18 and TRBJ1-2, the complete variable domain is NAGVMQNPRHLVRRRGQEARLRCSPMKGHSHVYWYRQLPEEGLKFMVYLQKENIIDESGMPKERFSAEFPKEGPSILRIQQVVRGDSAAYFCASSPPTTGQLGYTFGSGTRLTVV.

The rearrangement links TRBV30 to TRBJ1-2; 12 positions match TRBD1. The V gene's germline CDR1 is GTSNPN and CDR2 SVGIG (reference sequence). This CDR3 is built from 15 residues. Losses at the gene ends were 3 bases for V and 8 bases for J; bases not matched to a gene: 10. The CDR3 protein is CAWRVPGQGAGGYTF. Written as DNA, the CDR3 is TGTGCCTGGAGGGTCCCGGGACAGGGGGCAGGCGGCTACACCTTC. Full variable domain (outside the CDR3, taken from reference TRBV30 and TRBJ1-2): SQTIHQWPATLVQPVGSPLSLECTVEGTSNPNLYWYRQAAGRGLQLLFYSVGIGQISSEVPQNLSASRPQDRQFILSSKKLLLSDSGFYLCAWRVPGQGAGGYTFGSGTRLTVV.

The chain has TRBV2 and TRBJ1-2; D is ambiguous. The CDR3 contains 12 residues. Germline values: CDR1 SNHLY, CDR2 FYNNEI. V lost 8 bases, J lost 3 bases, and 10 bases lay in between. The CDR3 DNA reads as TGTGCCAGCGCTGAGGACTACTATGGCTACACCTTC. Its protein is CASAEDYYGYTF.